The T cell receptor (beta chain) under discussion was sequenced for a study of early T cells in non-severe SARS-CoV-2 infection. Using its own MiXCR run on the 5' RACE reads, TCRdb lists one record per CDR3 protein. The sample comprises tens of thousands of distinct CDR3 sequences, 9.5% to 15% of which are singletons, and less than 4.5% rests with the top ten. From germline, CDR1 is SGHAT and CDR2 FQNNGV. With 2 bases removed from V and 5 bases from J, the gap between germline ends came to 7 bases. This CDR3 contains 13 residues. The sample holds a few counts of this clonotype. The chain carries TRBV11-2 and TRBJ2-1; no clear D. This clonotype was sampled from an adult who was a healthcare worker with PCR-confirmed SARS-CoV-2 infection or an uninfected control (not recorded which). Sequencing input: whole blood. The CDR3 DNA is TGTGCCAGCAGCTTATCTTTTAACAATGAGCAGTTCTTC. Protein sequence: CASSLSFNNEQFF.